This T cell receptor beta chain derives from a study of Graves' ophthalmopathy and Graves' hyperthyroidism. Worth noting for this clonotype: This may arise from a read error, as a much more abundant clone is one base away.

This CDR3 comprises 14 residues. Germline V gives CDR1 SNHLY, CDR2 FYNNEI. The V segment lost 6 bases and the J segment 4 bases; nucleotides outside the gene matches: 4. The study amplified TCR beta CDR3 regions using RNA transcripts. The first round was an RT-PCR with HTBI primers, and the second round was a multiplex PCR. TCRdb re-called the multiplex PCR reads with MiXCR, one entry per CDR3 protein. The sample has about 1.2 million distinct CDR3 sequences; about 38% are singletons. V and J are TRBV2 and TRBJ1-4; 8 bases agree with TRBD1. The sequence was obtained from an adult man with Graves' hyperthyroidism. Specimen: peripheral blood or thyroid tissue (not recorded which). DNA for the CDR3: TGTGCCAGCAGACGGGACAGGAGTAATGAAAAACTGTTTTTT. Translating gives CASRRDRSNEKLFF.